Presented here are 3 T cell receptor beta chains from one specimen sequenced in a study of blood T cell repertoires in COVID-19. Sequencing used immunoSEQ multiplex PCR; TCRdb keeps in-frame clones, though not all of them. This sample has 300,000 to 350,000 clones; 90% occur once, and the top ten carry less than 3%. Sequencing was performed on peripheral blood. The receptors were sampled from a young woman with COVID-19, enrolled during active disease.

This chain links TRBV10-1 with TRBJ1-1, with no clear D. V shed 9 bases and J shed 6 bases, with 14 bases lying between them. Germline loops: CDR1 WNHNN, CDR2 SYGVQD (reference sequence). The CDR3 consists of 12 residues. The CDR3 nucleotides read TGCGCCAGTCCGGGATTTAGGGCTGAAGCTTTCTTT. This sequence encodes CASPGFRAEAFF.

The rearrangement joins TRBV28 to TRBJ2-6; the D gene is possibly TRBD1 (6 bases). The CDR3 is made up of 16 amino acids. Per germline, CDR1 MDHEN and CDR2 SYDVKM. V was pared by 1 base and J by 1 base, with 8 bases between. The CDR3 sequence: CASSLSGQSGANVLTF. Written as DNA, the CDR3 is TGTGCCAGCAGTTTATCCGGACAGTCTGGGGCCAACGTCCTGACTTTC.

This chain uses TRBV6-4 with TRBJ1-1; D is unclear. V lost 2 bases and J lost 7, with 8 bases in between. CDR1 and CDR2 (germline): MRHNA, SNTAGT. CDR3 length: 12 amino acids. CDR3 coding DNA: TGTGCCAGCAGTGACCGGGAGGGTGAAGCTTTCTTT. Protein: CASSDREGEAFF.